One and the same sample provided the 32 T cell receptor beta chains below, sequenced in a study of shared clonotypes between healthy human individuals. Only in-frame clones appear in the TCRdb table, and some are missing; sequencing was by immunoSEQ multiplex PCR. The sample has 2 million to 2.5 million clones; 80% to 95% are singletons. Sequencing was carried out using naive CD4+ T cells from PBMCs. Subset reported: CD45RA+ positively selected. These receptors were taken from a man younger than 35 in good health. Some clones in this sample may be carry-over from other donors' samples.

This chain links TRBV5-1 with TRBJ2-7, with a tentative D call TRBD2 (6 bases). V gave up 7 bases and J gave up 3 bases, with 14 bases separating them. The V gene's germline CDR1 is SGHRS and CDR2 YFSETQ. This CDR3 is built from 13 residues. The CDR3: CASRGLQNYEQYF. CDR3 sequence (DNA): TGCGCCAGCCGGGGACTCCAAAACTACGAGCAGTACTTC.

The chain uses TRBV6-5 and TRBJ1-1; TRBD1 might be the D (6 bases). Between the trimmed V and J ends, which lost 5 bases and 4 bases, there was a span of 14 bases. The CDR3 has 14 amino acids. Germline values: CDR1 MNHEY, CDR2 SVGAGI. CDR3 sequence: CASSPSQGPTEAFF. For the CDR3, the DNA is TGTGCCAGCAGTCCCTCACAGGGACCCACTGAAGCTTTCTTT.

The V gene is TRBV18, the J gene TRBJ2-6; TRBD1 matches at 12 bases. Trimming removed 3 bases from V and 2 bases from J; junction bases left unmatched: 2. The CDR3 runs 17 residues. Looked up from germline, CDR1 is KGHSH and CDR2 is LQKENI. The CDR3 sequence: CASSPGTGGAGANVLTF. The CDR3 DNA sequence: TGTGCCAGCTCACCCGGGACAGGGGGCGCTGGGGCCAACGTCCTGACTTTC.

The V and J genes are TRBV9 and TRBJ1-4; 9 bases map to TRBD1. Trimming at V came to 4 bases and at J to 6 bases, leaving 7 bases not matched to a gene. The CDR3 contains 15 residues. CDR1 and CDR2 from the germline V gene are SGDLS and YYNGEE. The CDR3 sequence is CASSTSGQGYEKLFF. The CDR3 DNA sequence: TGTGCCAGCAGCACCTCGGGACAGGGATATGAAAAACTGTTTTTT.

The chain employs TRBV28 and TRBJ1-2; tentatively, D is TRBD1 (6 bases). Per the germline V gene, CDR1 is MDHEN and CDR2 is SYDVKM. The CDR3 is 15 amino acids. V lost 6 bases to trimming and J lost 4 bases, with 18 bases between them. Here the CDR3 reads CASRGTGRGSYGYTF. The CDR3 coding sequence is TGTGCCAGCAGGGGTACGGGCAGGGGTTCCTATGGCTACACCTTC.

The V gene is TRBV19, the J gene TRBJ1-1, with TRBD1 identical over 7 bases. The J segment lost 1 base and the V segment lost 6 bases, leaving 5 bases of the junction unmatched. There are 14 residues in the CDR3. The germline gives CDR1 LNHDA, CDR2 SQIVND (reference sequence). The CDR3 DNA follows: TGTGCCAGTAGGGGACAGCCTAAGAACACTGAAGCTTTCTTT. It translates to CASRGQPKNTEAFF.

The chain uses TRBV5-4 and TRBJ2-1; 8 bases map to TRBD1. V gave up 2 bases and J gave up 8 bases; unmatched junction bases: 9. The germline V gene has CDR1 SGHNT and CDR2 YYREEE (reference sequence). The CDR3 has 15 residues. The CDR3 loop is CASSFPQGAPDEQFF. The CDR3 region has the DNA TGTGCCAGCAGCTTTCCCCAGGGGGCGCCTGATGAGCAGTTCTTC.

This rearrangement joins TRBV4-2 to TRBJ2-7, with D possibly being TRBD1 or TRBD2 (7 bases each). Germline assignment: CDR1 LGHNA and CDR2 YNFKEQ. The germline V and J ends were trimmed by 0 bases and 6 bases, with 18 bases remaining between them. This CDR3 comprises 16 residues. DNA for the CDR3: TGTGCCAGCAGCCAAGATCAAAGGGGGAGGGGGCGCGAGCAGTACTTC. The encoded protein is CASSQDQRGRGREQYF.

This sequence joins TRBV9 and TRBJ2-3; no definite D call. V shed 2 bases and J shed 2 bases, with 9 bases lying between them. The V gene's germline CDR1 is SGDLS and CDR2 YYNGEE. CDR3 size: 14 residues. CDR3 in amino acids: CASSVDANTDTQYF. For the CDR3, the DNA is TGTGCCAGCAGCGTGGACGCGAACACAGATACGCAGTATTTT.

This sequence joins TRBV6-1 and TRBJ1-2, with a tentative D call TRBD1 (5 bases). The CDR3 sequence is 15 residues long. Germline CDR1 reads MNHNS; CDR2 reads SASEGT. V dropped 7 bases and J dropped 4 bases, with 19 bases sitting between them. The chain's CDR3 is CASNGAPGRPYGYTF. The CDR3 bases are TGTGCCAGCAATGGGGCGCCAGGTCGCCCCTATGGCTACACCTTC.

The CDR3 DNA is TGTGCCAGCAGCTTAACTTACATGCGAGGGTTAGCCAAAAACATTCAGTACTTC. Its translation is CASSLTYMRGLAKNIQYF. This rearrangement joins TRBV7-3 to TRBJ2-4; TRBD2 is a possible D gene (5 bases). The CDR3 sequence is 18 residues long. The ends were cut back, 0 bases at V and 0 bases at J, with 15 bases in the middle. Germline CDR1 SGHTA, CDR2 FQGTGA.

DNA of the CDR3: TGCGCCAGCAGCTTGACGAGGGGCCACCAAGAGACCCAGTACTTC. Encoded protein: CASSLTRGHQETQYF. This sequence joins TRBV5-1 and TRBJ2-5; the D call may be TRBD1 or TRBD2 (5 bases each). CDR3 length: 15 residues. Germline CDR1 reads SGHRS; CDR2 reads YFSETQ. The germline V and J ends were trimmed by 1 base and 0 bases, with 10 bases remaining between them.

The V and J genes are TRBV6-5 and TRBJ1-5; maybe TRBD1 (5 bases). Trimming stripped 6 bases from V and 6 bases from J, with 18 bases between. The CDR3 runs 15 residues. Germline V gives CDR1 MNHEY, CDR2 SVGAGI. The CDR3 sequence: CASSSRVGAGQPQHF. For the CDR3, the DNA is TGTGCCAGCAGCTCCCGCGTAGGGGCCGGTCAGCCCCAGCATTTT.

As regards this clone: Different DNA sequences within this sample yield the same CDR3. The V call is TRBV20-1, the J call TRBJ2-5; no reliable D call. The germline V gene has CDR1 DFQATT and CDR2 SNEGSKA (reference sequence). The CDR3 totals 10 residues. Trimming left V 1 base short and J 5 bases short, with 2 bases between. CDR3 protein: CSARVETQYF. The CDR3 nucleotides are TGCAGTGCTAGAGTTGAGACCCAGTACTTC.

V is TRBV2 and J is TRBJ1-5, with D possibly matching TRBD1 (5 bases). CDR3 size: 12 residues. Trimming stripped 6 bases from V and 5 bases from J, with 8 bases between. Germline V gene lookup returns CDR1 SNHLY and CDR2 FYNNEI. In nucleotides, the CDR3 is TGTGCCAGCAGCCGGGACTATCAGCCCCAGCATTTT. Translation gives CASSRDYQPQHF.

The V call is TRBV5-1, the J call TRBJ1-2; TRBD1 matches 11 bases. The CDR3 contains 15 residues. V dropped 3 bases and J dropped 7; count of bases not matched to a gene: 8. CDR1 and CDR2 (germline): SGHRS, YFSETQ. The CDR3: CASSSGQGDPGGYTF. The CDR3 DNA reads as TGCGCCAGCAGCTCGGGACAGGGGGATCCCGGTGGCTACACCTTC.

This clone was counted a single time. This chain uses TRBV6-5 with TRBJ1-2; no clear D gene. From germline, CDR1 is MNHEY and CDR2 SVGAGI. V lost 6 bases to trimming and J lost 8 bases, with 22 bases between them. CDR3 length: 15 residues. The CDR3 here is CASSLPGGGFGGYTF. CDR3 DNA: TGTGCCAGCAGCCTCCCCGGCGGAGGGTTCGGCGGCTACACCTTC.

The chain has TRBV7-2 and TRBJ2-7, with TRBD1 identical over 10 bases. The CDR3 runs 14 residues. Germline CDR1 reads SGHTA; CDR2 reads FQGNSA. V trimming: 1 base; J trimming: 10 bases; junction bases outside the gene matches: 7. The CDR3 loop is CASSLGGQGVGQYF. In DNA, the CDR3 is TGTGCCAGCAGCTTAGGTGGACAGGGGGTCGGCCAGTACTTC.

This chain connects TRBV5-8 to TRBJ2-3; D is perhaps TRBD1 (6 bases). Trimming left V 4 bases short and J 6 bases short, with 15 bases between. This CDR3 is built from 14 residues. The germline gives CDR1 SGHTS, CDR2 YDEGEE. The DNA of the CDR3 is TGTGCCAGCAGCGTGAATACAGGGCAGGATACGCAGTATTTT. Its protein is CASSVNTGQDTQYF.

The V and J genes are TRBV11-2 and TRBJ1-1; 8 bases fit TRBD1. After removal of 6 bases from V and 5 bases from J, the junction contained 5 bases not matched to a gene. This CDR3 is built from 13 residues. Germline V gives CDR1 SGHAT, CDR2 FQNNGV. The CDR3 DNA reads TGTGCCAGCAGTTCGTACAGGGGGACTGAAGCTTTCTTT. This gives the protein CASSSYRGTEAFF.

The rearrangement uses TRBV5-5 and TRBJ1-5, with 7 nucleotides matching TRBD1. The CDR3 loop spans 17 amino acids. Germline CDR1 and CDR2: SGHKS and YYEKEE (reference sequence). Trimming at V came to 2 bases and at J to 0 bases, leaving 8 bases not matched to a gene. The CDR3 sequence is CASSFRDSSYSNQPQHF. In DNA, the CDR3 is TGTGCCAGCAGCTTTCGGGACAGTTCATATAGCAATCAGCCCCAGCATTTT.

This clone was counted between two and nine times. The gene calls are TRBV5-5 and TRBJ1-1, with D unresolved. V lost 6 bases, J lost 12 bases, and 18 bases lay in between. CDR3 length: 12 residues. Per germline, CDR1 SGHKS and CDR2 YYEKEE (reference sequence). The CDR3 bases are TGTGCCAGCACCCCCTACCGCAGTGAGACTTTCTTT. This encodes CASTPYRSETFF. Filled out from reference TRBV5-5 and TRBJ1-1, the complete variable domain reads DAGVTQSPTHLIKTRGQQVTLRCSPISGHKSVSWYQQVLGQGPQFIFQYYEKEERGRGNFPDRFSARQFPNYSSELNVNALLLGDSALYLCASTPYRSETFFGQGTRLTVV.

The rearrangement joins TRBV5-1 to TRBJ2-2, with D tentatively TRBD1 or TRBD2 (6 bases each). With 8 bases removed from V and 3 bases from J, the gap between germline ends came to 14 bases. Germline values: CDR1 SGHRS, CDR2 YFSETQ. This CDR3 region has 14 residues. The CDR3 protein is CASQSGADTGELFF. In DNA, the CDR3 is TGCGCCAGTCAGTCGGGGGCAGACACCGGGGAGCTGTTTTTT.

The chain couples TRBV25-1 to TRBJ1-1; D remains unclear. Trimming cost V 3 bases and J 5 bases, with 19 bases left between them. The CDR3 is 16 residues long. The V gene's germline CDR1 is MGHDK and CDR2 SYGVNS. CDR3: CASSDSGFGRGTEAFF. CDR3 DNA sequence: TGTGCCAGCAGTGACTCGGGGTTTGGTCGCGGAACTGAAGCTTTCTTT.

This chain uses TRBV28 with TRBJ2-7; D might be TRBD1 or TRBD2, each matching 5 bases. The V gene's germline CDR1 is MDHEN and CDR2 SYDVKM. This CDR3 spans 11 amino acids. The V gene lost 4 bases and the J gene lost 4 bases, with 5 bases spanning the gap. The DNA for the CDR3 is TGTGCCAGCAGTTGGGGGTACGAGCAGTACTTC. It specifies CASSWGYEQYF. The full variable domain, in which reference TRBV28 and TRBJ2-7 provide the parts outside the CDR3, is DVKVTQSSRYLVKRTGEKVFLECVQDMDHENMFWYRQDPGLGLRLIYFSYDVKMKEKGDIPEGYSVSREKKERFSLILESASTNQTSMYLCASSWGYEQYFGPGTRLTVT.

The rearrangement joins TRBV28 to TRBJ2-7; the D gene could be TRBD1 or TRBD2 (5 bases each). Germline V lookup: CDR1 MDHEN, CDR2 SYDVKM. V was pared by 3 bases and J by 6 bases, with 15 bases between. The CDR3 has 14 amino acids. The CDR3 spells CASSFRRDLCEQYF. CDR3 bases: TGTGCCAGCAGTTTCCGACGGGACCTCTGCGAGCAGTACTTC. The full variable domain, with the rest looked up from reference TRBV28 and TRBJ2-7, is DVKVTQSSRYLVKRTGEKVFLECVQDMDHENMFWYRQDPGLGLRLIYFSYDVKMKEKGDIPEGYSVSREKKERFSLILESASTNQTSMYLCASSFRRDLCEQYFGPGTRLTVT.

The rearrangement links TRBV15 to TRBJ2-3; TRBD2 matches 11 bases. Germline CDR1 LNHNV, CDR2 YYDKDF (reference sequence). The CDR3 has 17 residues. The V gene end was trimmed by 1 base and the J gene end by 5 bases; junction bases not matched to a gene: 8. The CDR3 bases are TGTGCCACCAGCAGAGTGGGGGCTAGCGGGAGGTTAGATACGCAGTATTTT. As protein: CATSRVGASGRLDTQYF.

The sample holds one count of this clone. The rearrangement joins TRBV5-1 to TRBJ2-1; D is perhaps TRBD2 (6 bases). The CDR3 contains 14 residues. Trimming cost V 0 bases and J 10 bases, with 14 bases left between them. CDR1 and CDR2 (germline): SGHRS, YFSETQ. The CDR3 region has the DNA TGCGCCAGCAGCTTGGAGGGCGGGGTGGGGGAGCAGTTCTTC. This sequence encodes CASSLEGGVGEQFF.

V usage is TRBV19 and J usage is TRBJ2-7, with 7 bases fitting TRBD2. Germline assignment: CDR1 LNHDA and CDR2 SQIVND (reference sequence). The junction had 4 bases not matched to a gene; V was cut back by 2 bases and J by 6 bases. This CDR3 region has 13 residues. CDR3 sequence: CASSIQGGFEQYF. CDR3 DNA: TGTGCCAGTAGTATACAGGGAGGGTTCGAGCAGTACTTC.

The rearrangement links TRBV4-3 to TRBJ2-2; D is possibly TRBD1 (6 bases). V lost 3 bases to trimming and J lost 5 bases, with 16 bases between them. In germline, CDR1 is LGHNA, CDR2 YSLEER. The CDR3 sequence is 16 residues long. CDR3 sequence (DNA): TGCGCCAGCAGCCATAATCCGGGACAAGGAACCGGGGAGCTGTTTTTT. Translation gives CASSHNPGQGTGELFF.

The chain has TRBV6-6 and TRBJ1-5; no clear D. The germline V gene encodes CDR1 MNHNY and CDR2 SVGAGI (reference sequence). V lost 6 bases to trimming and J lost 0 bases, with 12 bases between them. The CDR3 is 15 residues long. CDR3 sequence reads: CASRQDGNSNQPQHF. The DNA of the CDR3 is TGTGCCAGCAGGCAGGACGGAAATAGCAATCAGCCCCAGCATTTT.

The gene calls are TRBV5-1 and TRBJ2-5; 7 nucleotides line up with TRBD2. CDR1 is SGHRS and CDR2 is YFSETQ in the germline V gene. CDR3 size: 15 residues. V shed 0 bases, J shed 5 bases, and the junction held 7 bases outside the gene matches. CDR3 nucleotides: TGCGCCAGCAGCTTGGCGGGGACTAACGAGGAGACCCAGTACTTC. It codes for CASSLAGTNEETQYF.